A single sample is the source of the 11 T cell receptor beta chains below, sequenced in a study of blood T cell repertoires in COVID-19. Generated by immunoSEQ multiplex PCR, the TCRdb table keeps only in-frame clones and is missing some. The sample lists around 250,000 clones, approximately 91% occurring once. Source material: PBMCs or T cells enriched from blood (not recorded which). Source of these receptors: a human donor in a cohort exposed to, infected with or recovered from COVID-19 (not recorded which). The donor label of this sample is uncertain.

The chain is built from TRBV4-1 and TRBJ2-1, with D possibly being TRBD1 (6 bases). CDR3 size: 16 residues. The V end was cut by 0 bases, the J end by 0 bases, with 9 bases between. CDR1 and CDR2 from the germline V gene are MGHRA and YSYEKL. The CDR3 sequence is CASSQDQGSSYNEQFF. The CDR3 region has the DNA TGCGCCAGCAGCCAAGATCAGGGGAGCTCCTACAATGAGCAGTTCTTC.

Only one count was recorded for this clone. The V call is TRBV19, the J call TRBJ1-5; no reliable D call. The CDR3 has 15 amino acids. The germline V gene has CDR1 LNHDA and CDR2 SQIVND (reference sequence). V lost 0 bases and J lost 2, with 8 bases in between. For the CDR3, the DNA is TGTGCCAGTAGTATAGATCAAACAGGCAATCAGCCCCAGCATTTT. The encoded protein is CASSIDQTGNQPQHF.

The chain recombines TRBV7-2 with TRBJ1-2, with a tentative D call TRBD1 (6 bases). The V end was cut by 1 base, the J end by 8 bases, with 14 bases between. The CDR3 loop spans 14 amino acids. Germline V lookup: CDR1 SGHTA, CDR2 FQGNSA. For the CDR3, the DNA is TGTGCCAGCAGCTTAGATCGGGGCGGGGGCGGCTACACCTTC. Amino acid sequence: CASSLDRGGGGYTF.

The chain recombines TRBV6-5 with TRBJ1-1, with 9 bases fitting TRBD1. The CDR3 is made up of 13 amino acids. Germline V gene sequence: CDR1 MNHEY, CDR2 SVGAGI. The J segment lost 5 bases and the V segment lost 7 bases, leaving 5 bases of the junction unmatched. This CDR3 is CASTGTGRTEAFF. CDR3 in DNA: TGTGCCAGCACCGGGACAGGGCGAACTGAAGCTTTCTTT.

In this sample, this clone turned up once. This chain connects TRBV5-3 to TRBJ2-3; TRBD2 is a possible D gene (6 bases). TRBV5-3 is placed among ORFs of uncertain function. The V end was cut by 2 bases, the J end by 5 bases, with 12 bases between. The CDR3 spans 14 residues. The CDR3 loop reads CARSLSRGLDTQYF. In DNA, the CDR3 is TGTGCCAGAAGCTTAAGCCGGGGGTTAGATACGCAGTATTTT.

The genes are TRBV5-1 and TRBJ2-3, with D tentatively TRBD1 (5 bases). The germline CDR1 and CDR2 sequences are SGHRS and YFSETQ. V was shortened by 4 bases and J by 2 bases, with 11 bases between the two germline ends. This CDR3 region has 14 residues. In DNA form, the CDR3 reads TGCGCCAGCAGCCCTAAGGGGCCCACAGATACGCAGTATTTT. Its translation is CASSPKGPTDTQYF. Full variable domain (outside the CDR3, taken from reference TRBV5-1 and TRBJ2-3): KAGVTQTPRYLIKTRGQQVTLSCSPISGHRSVSWYQQTPGQGLQFLFEYFSETQRNKGNFPGRFSGRQFSNSRSEMNVSTLELGDSALYLCASSPKGPTDTQYFGPGTRLTVL.

This chain connects TRBV19 to TRBJ2-7; 11 bases agree with TRBD2. With 3 bases clipped from V and 6 bases from J, the junction kept 13 bases outside the gene matches. Germline CDR1 is LNHDA and CDR2 is SQIVND (reference sequence). CDR3 size: 17 residues. This CDR3 is CASSMWGTSGTFSEQYF. The CDR3 coding sequence is TGTGCCAGTAGTATGTGGGGGACTAGCGGAACCTTTAGCGAGCAGTACTTC.

The chain recombines TRBV29-1 with TRBJ1-1; D remains ambiguous. The CDR3 has 13 residues. V lost 3 bases and J lost 0, with 8 bases in between. CDR1 and CDR2 (germline): SQVTM, ANQGSEA. CDR3 in amino acids: CSVDKNMNTEAFF. The CDR3 DNA reads TGCAGCGTTGACAAAAACATGAACACTGAAGCTTTCTTT.

This chain uses TRBV11-2 with TRBJ1-4, with D possibly TRBD1 on 6 matching bases. The V gene's germline CDR1 is SGHAT and CDR2 FQNNGV. This CDR3 has 14 amino acids. Trimming left V 7 bases short and J 7 bases short, with 16 bases between. The CDR3 protein is CASTQSGGSEKLFF. CDR3 DNA sequence: TGTGCCAGCACCCAGTCGGGGGGCTCTGAAAAACTGTTTTTT.

The chain joins TRBV18 to TRBJ2-3, with D maybe TRBD2 (6 bases). The CDR3 has 13 amino acids. V was trimmed by 2 bases and J by 5 bases, leaving 8 bases between them. CDR1 and CDR2 (germline): KGHSH, LQKENI. The CDR3 region has the DNA TGTGCCAGCTCACCAAGACTAGTAGATACGCAGTATTTT. Encoded protein: CASSPRLVDTQYF. Full variable domain (outside the CDR3, taken from reference TRBV18 and TRBJ2-3): NAGVMQNPRHLVRRRGQEARLRCSPMKGHSHVYWYRQLPEEGLKFMVYLQKENIIDESGMPKERFSAEFPKEGPSILRIQQVVRGDSAAYFCASSPRLVDTQYFGPGTRLTVL.

V and J are TRBV5-1 and TRBJ2-5; a weak D match, TRBD2 (6 bases). The germline V gene encodes CDR1 SGHRS and CDR2 YFSETQ. Trimming stripped 2 bases from V and 5 bases from J, with 16 bases between. The CDR3 has 15 residues. CDR3 DNA sequence: TGCGCCAGCAGCTTAGGAGGGACCCGACCGGAGACCCAGTACTTC. Protein: CASSLGGTRPETQYF.